This TCR beta chain was sequenced for a study of blood T cell repertoires in COVID-19. This table comes from immunoSEQ multiplex PCR, and its TCRdb copy is limited to in-frame clones, with some not included. Of approximately 170,000 clones in the sample, 88% were seen once. Cohort assignment relied on participant-reported clinical history. CDR1 SNHLY and CDR2 FYNNEI come from the germline V gene. The CDR3 has 15 residues. The trim removed 4 bases at V and 8 bases at J, leaving 8 bases unmatched. The sequenced sample was PBMCs or T cells enriched from blood (not recorded which). This clonotype was obtained from a young woman who had recovered from COVID-19. The chain recombines TRBV2 with TRBJ1-5, with 10 bases that match TRBD1. CDR3: CASSVGQGVREPQHF. Written as DNA, the CDR3 is TGTGCCAGCAGTGTTGGACAGGGGGTCAGGGAGCCCCAGCATTTT. The full variable domain, its missing parts supplied by reference TRBV2 and TRBJ1-5, is EPEVTQTPSHQVTQMGQEVILRCVPISNHLYFYWYRQILGQKVEFLVSFYNNEISEKSEIFDDQFSVERPDGSNFTLKIRSTKLEDSAMYFCASSVGQGVREPQHFGDGTRLSIL.